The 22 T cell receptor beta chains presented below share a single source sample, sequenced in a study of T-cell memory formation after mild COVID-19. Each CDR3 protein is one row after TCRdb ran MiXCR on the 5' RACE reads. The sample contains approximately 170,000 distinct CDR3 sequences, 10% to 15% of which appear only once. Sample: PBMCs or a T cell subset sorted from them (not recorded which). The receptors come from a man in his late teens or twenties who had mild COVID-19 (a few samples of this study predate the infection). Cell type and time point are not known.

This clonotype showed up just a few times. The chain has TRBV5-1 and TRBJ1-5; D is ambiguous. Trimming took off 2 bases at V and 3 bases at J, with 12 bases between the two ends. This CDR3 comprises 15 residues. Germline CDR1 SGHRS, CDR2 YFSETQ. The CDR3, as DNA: TGCGCCAGCAGCTTCGATAACAGCTACAATCAGCCCCAGCATTTT. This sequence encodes CASSFDNSYNQPQHF.

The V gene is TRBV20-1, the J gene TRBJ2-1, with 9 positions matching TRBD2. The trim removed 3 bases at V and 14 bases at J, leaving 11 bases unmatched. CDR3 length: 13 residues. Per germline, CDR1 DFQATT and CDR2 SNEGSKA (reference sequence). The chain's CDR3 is CSASVPGAGGKFF. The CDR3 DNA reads TGCAGTGCTAGCGTCCCGGGAGCGGGAGGAAAGTTCTTC.

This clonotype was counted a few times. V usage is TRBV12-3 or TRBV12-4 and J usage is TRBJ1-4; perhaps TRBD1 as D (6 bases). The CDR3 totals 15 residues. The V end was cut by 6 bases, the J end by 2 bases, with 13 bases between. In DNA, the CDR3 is TGTGCCAGCAGCACCACGGGGGCCACTAATGAAAAACTGTTTTTT. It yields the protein CASSTTGATNEKLFF.

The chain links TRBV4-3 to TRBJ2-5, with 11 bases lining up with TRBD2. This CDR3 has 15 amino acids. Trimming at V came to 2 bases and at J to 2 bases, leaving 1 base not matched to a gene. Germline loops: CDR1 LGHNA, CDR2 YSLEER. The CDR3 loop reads CASSQLAGGQETQYF. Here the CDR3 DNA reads TGCGCCAGCAGCCAACTAGCGGGGGGACAAGAGACCCAGTACTTC.

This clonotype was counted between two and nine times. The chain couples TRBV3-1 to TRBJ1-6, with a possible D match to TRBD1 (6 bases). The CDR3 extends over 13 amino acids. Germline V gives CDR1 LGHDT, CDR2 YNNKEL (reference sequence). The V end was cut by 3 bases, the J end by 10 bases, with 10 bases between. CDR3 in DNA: TGTGCCAGCAGCCAGGCAGGGGTATCACCCCTCCACTTT. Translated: CASSQAGVSPLHF.

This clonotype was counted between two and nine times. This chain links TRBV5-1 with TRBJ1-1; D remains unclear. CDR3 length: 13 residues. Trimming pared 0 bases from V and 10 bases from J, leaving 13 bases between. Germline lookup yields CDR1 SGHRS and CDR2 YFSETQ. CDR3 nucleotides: TGCGCCAGCAGCTTGGCCGGGAGACAAGGAGCTTTCTTT. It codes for CASSLAGRQGAFF.

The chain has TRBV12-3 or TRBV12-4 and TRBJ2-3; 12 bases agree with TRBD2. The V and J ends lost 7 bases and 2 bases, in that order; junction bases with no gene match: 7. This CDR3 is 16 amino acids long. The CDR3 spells CASNSRLAGVTDTQYF. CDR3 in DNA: TGTGCCAGCAATTCCAGACTAGCGGGGGTCACAGATACGCAGTATTTT.

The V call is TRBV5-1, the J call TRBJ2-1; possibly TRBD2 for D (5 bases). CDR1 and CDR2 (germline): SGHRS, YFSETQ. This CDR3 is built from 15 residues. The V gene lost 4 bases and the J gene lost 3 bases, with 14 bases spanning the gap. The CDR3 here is CASSPLTGDYNEQFF. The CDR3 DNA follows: TGCGCCAGCAGCCCCCTAACCGGGGACTACAATGAGCAGTTCTTC.

CDR3 amino acids: CASSGDRAYGYTF. The CDR3 DNA is TGTGCCAGCAGTGGGGACAGAGCCTATGGCTACACCTTC. The chain joins TRBV6-1 to TRBJ1-2; 7 bases are a match to TRBD1. The CDR3 contains 13 residues. Trimming cost V 4 bases and J 4 bases; bases outside gene matches: 3. In germline, CDR1 is MNHNS, CDR2 SASEGT.

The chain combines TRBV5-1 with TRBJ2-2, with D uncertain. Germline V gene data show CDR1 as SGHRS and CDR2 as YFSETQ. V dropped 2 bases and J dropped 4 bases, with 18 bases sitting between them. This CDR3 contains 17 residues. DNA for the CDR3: TGCGCCAGCAGCTTCGGGTTAGCTCCCGTTTTCACCGGGGAGCTGTTTTTT. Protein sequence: CASSFGLAPVFTGELFF.

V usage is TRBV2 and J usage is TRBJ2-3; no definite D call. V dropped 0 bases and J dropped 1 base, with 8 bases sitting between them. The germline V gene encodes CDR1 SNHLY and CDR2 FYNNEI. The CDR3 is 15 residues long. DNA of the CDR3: TGTGCCAGCAGTGAAGCCGGGTTCGGCACAGATACGCAGTATTTT. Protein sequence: CASSEAGFGTDTQYF.

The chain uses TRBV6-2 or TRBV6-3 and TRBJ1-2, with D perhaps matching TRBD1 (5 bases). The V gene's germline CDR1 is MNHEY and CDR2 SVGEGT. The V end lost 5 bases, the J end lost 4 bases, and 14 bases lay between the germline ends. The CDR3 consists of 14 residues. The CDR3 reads CASSTQGLSYGYTF. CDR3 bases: TGTGCCAGCAGTACCCAGGGCCTCTCCTATGGCTACACCTTC.

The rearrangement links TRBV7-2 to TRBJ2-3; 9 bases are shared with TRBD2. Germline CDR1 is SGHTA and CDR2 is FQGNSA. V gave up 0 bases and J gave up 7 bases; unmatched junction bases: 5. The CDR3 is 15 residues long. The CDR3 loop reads CASSLAAGGPHTQYF. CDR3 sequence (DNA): TGTGCCAGCAGCTTAGCCGCGGGGGGGCCACATACGCAGTATTTT.

Written as DNA, the CDR3 is TGTGCCAGCAGCGTAGTCGGCTATGGCTACACCTTC. It yields the protein CASSVVGYGYTF. The chain is built from TRBV9 and TRBJ1-2; D uncertain. Germline CDR1 reads SGDLS; CDR2 reads YYNGEE. The V gene lost 0 bases and the J gene lost 4 bases, with 4 bases spanning the gap. The CDR3 loop spans 12 amino acids. Using reference TRBV9 and TRBJ1-2 for the parts outside the CDR3, the full variable domain is DSGVTQTPKHLITATGQRVTLRCSPRSGDLSVYWYQQSLDQGLQFLIQYYNGEERAKGNILERFSAQQFPDLHSELNLSSLELGDSALYFCASSVVGYGYTFGSGTRLTVV.

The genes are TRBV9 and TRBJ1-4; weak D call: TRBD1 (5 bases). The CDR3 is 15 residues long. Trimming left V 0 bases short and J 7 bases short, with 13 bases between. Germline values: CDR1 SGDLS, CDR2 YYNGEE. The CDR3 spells CASSVGGAGVEKLFF. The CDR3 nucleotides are TGTGCCAGCAGCGTAGGAGGGGCCGGGGTTGAAAAACTGTTTTTT. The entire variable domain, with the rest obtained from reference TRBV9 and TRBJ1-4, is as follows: DSGVTQTPKHLITATGQRVTLRCSPRSGDLSVYWYQQSLDQGLQFLIQYYNGEERAKGNILERFSAQQFPDLHSELNLSSLELGDSALYFCASSVGGAGVEKLFFGSGTQLSVL.

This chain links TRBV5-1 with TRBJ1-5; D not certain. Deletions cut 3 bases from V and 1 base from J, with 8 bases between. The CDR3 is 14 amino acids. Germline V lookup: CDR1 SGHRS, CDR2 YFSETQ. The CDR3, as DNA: TGCGCCAGCAGCTCGGATCCCAGCAATCAGCCCCAGCATTTT. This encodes CASSSDPSNQPQHF. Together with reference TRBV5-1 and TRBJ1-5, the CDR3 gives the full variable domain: KAGVTQTPRYLIKTRGQQVTLSCSPISGHRSVSWYQQTPGQGLQFLFEYFSETQRNKGNFPGRFSGRQFSNSRSEMNVSTLELGDSALYLCASSSDPSNQPQHFGDGTRLSIL.

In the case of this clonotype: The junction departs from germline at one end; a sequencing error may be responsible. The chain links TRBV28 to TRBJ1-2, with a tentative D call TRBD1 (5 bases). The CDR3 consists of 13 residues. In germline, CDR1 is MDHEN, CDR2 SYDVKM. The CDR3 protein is CASSLPRQGEGSF. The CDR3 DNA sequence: TGTGCCAGCAGTTTACCCCGTCAGGGCGAGGGGTCCTTC.

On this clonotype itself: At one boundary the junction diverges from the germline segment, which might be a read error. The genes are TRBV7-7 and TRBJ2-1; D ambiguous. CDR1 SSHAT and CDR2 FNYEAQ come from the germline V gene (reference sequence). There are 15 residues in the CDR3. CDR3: CASSLDLRPYNEQFF. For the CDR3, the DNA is TGTGCTAGCAGCTTAGACCTTCGGCCCTACAATGAGCAGTTCTTC.

CDR3 residues: CASSFLEDTGELFF. Written as DNA, the CDR3 is TGTGCCAGCAGCTTTTTAGAGGACACCGGGGAGCTGTTTTTT. The chain has TRBV11-2 and TRBJ2-2; D remains unclear. Germline V gene lookup returns CDR1 SGHAT and CDR2 FQNNGV. V dropped 3 bases and J dropped 3 bases, with 8 bases sitting between them. The CDR3 runs to 14 residues.

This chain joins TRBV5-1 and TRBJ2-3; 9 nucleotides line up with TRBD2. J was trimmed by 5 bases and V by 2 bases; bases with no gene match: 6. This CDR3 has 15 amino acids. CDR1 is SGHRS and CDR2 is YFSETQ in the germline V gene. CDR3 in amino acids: CASSFGGGGEDTQYF. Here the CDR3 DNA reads TGCGCCAGCAGCTTTGGCGGGGGGGGCGAAGATACGCAGTATTTT.

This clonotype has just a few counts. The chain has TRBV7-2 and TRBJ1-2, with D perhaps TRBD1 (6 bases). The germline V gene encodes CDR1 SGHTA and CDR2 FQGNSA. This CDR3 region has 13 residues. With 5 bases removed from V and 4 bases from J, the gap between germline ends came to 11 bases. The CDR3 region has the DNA TGTGCCAGCAGCCCCCGGACAGCCTATGGCTACACCTTC. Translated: CASSPRTAYGYTF.

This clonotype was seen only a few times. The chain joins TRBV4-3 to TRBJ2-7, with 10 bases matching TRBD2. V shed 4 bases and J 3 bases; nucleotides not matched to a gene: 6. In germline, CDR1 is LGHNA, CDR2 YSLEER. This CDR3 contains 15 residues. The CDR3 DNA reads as TGCGCCAGCAGCCCCGGACTAGCGGCGTACTACGAGCAGTACTTC. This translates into CASSPGLAAYYEQYF.